These 31 T cell receptor beta chains share one sample of origin, sequenced in a study of blood T cells in healthy people across ages. With a J-beta primer mix and a sample-barcoded 5' primer, a second PCR ran about 7 to 11 cycles. TCRdb reanalysed the 5' RACE reads using MiXCR and keeps one entry per CDR3 protein. Of 750,000 to 850,000 distinct CDR3 sequences in the sample, roughly 25% were seen once. This same sample was also part of a study on T cells of mothers and their children.

Source material: blood. The receptor source for this set is a boy younger than 18 in good health.

In its sample, this clonotype was seen many times. This chain connects TRBV5-6 to TRBJ2-5, with 9 bases that match TRBD1. The CDR3 sequence is 14 residues long. Germline V lookup: CDR1 SGHDT, CDR2 YYEEEE. The V segment lost 3 bases and the J segment 3 bases; nucleotides outside the gene matches: 3. Here the CDR3 reads CASSWDRAEETQYF. Written as DNA, the CDR3 is TGTGCCAGCAGCTGGGACAGGGCAGAAGAGACCCAGTACTTC.

In nucleotides, the CDR3 is TGTGCCAGCAGCCGATTGGGGACTAGCGGCTACGAGCAGTACTTC. As protein: CASSRLGTSGYEQYF. The gene calls are TRBV4-2 and TRBJ2-7, with TRBD2 matching over 11 bases. Germline V gives CDR1 LGHNA, CDR2 YNFKEQ. The CDR3 totals 15 residues. Trimming cost V 4 bases and J 3 bases; bases outside gene matches: 5.

This clonotype was seen only a few times. The chain carries TRBV20-1 and TRBJ2-1, with D possibly being TRBD2 (6 bases). The CDR3 covers 13 residues. Germline V CDR1 and CDR2: DFQATT, SNEGSKA (reference sequence). V was cut by 3 bases and J by 9 bases, with 15 bases left in between. The CDR3 spells CSARAGGEGEQFF. Written as DNA, the CDR3 is TGCAGTGCTAGGGCCGGGGGAGAAGGTGAGCAGTTCTTC.

The V call is TRBV20-1, the J call TRBJ2-7; 7 bases are a match to TRBD2. The CDR3 sequence is 15 residues long. In germline, CDR1 is DFQATT, CDR2 SNEGSKA (reference sequence). V lost 5 bases to trimming and J lost 5 bases; unmatched junction nucleotides: 15. Here the CDR3 reads CSALRWGRALNEQYF. The CDR3 DNA reads TGCAGTGCTCTCCGGTGGGGGAGGGCCCTAAACGAGCAGTACTTC.

The V and J genes are TRBV6-6 and TRBJ2-7, with 9 bases aligning to TRBD2. Looked up from germline, CDR1 is MNHNY and CDR2 is SVGAGI (reference sequence). Trimming took 5 bases from V and 4 from J; bases not matched to a gene: 6. The CDR3 covers 14 residues. CDR3 loop: CASSPGLAKYEQYF. In nucleotides, the CDR3 is TGTGCCAGCAGTCCGGGACTAGCCAAATACGAGCAGTACTTC.

This chain uses TRBV28 with TRBJ2-3; D might be TRBD2 (5 bases). CDR1 MDHEN and CDR2 SYDVKM come from the germline V gene. The CDR3 runs 16 residues. The V end lost 4 bases, the J end lost 5 bases, and 19 bases lay between the germline ends. CDR3 amino acids: CASSSARSRGIDTQYF. DNA of the CDR3: TGTGCCAGCAGTTCGGCCAGGTCCCGGGGTATAGATACGCAGTATTTT.

This clonotype was counted at least ten times. The J gene is TRBJ2-1, the V gene TRBV9; TRBD2 is a possible D gene (6 bases). Per germline, CDR1 SGDLS and CDR2 YYNGEE. This CDR3 contains 15 residues. Trimming left V 2 bases short and J 0 bases short, with 9 bases between. The chain's CDR3 is CASSVGRTSYNEQFF. The DNA for the CDR3 is TGTGCCAGCAGCGTCGGGAGAACCTCCTACAATGAGCAGTTCTTC.

This sequence joins TRBV7-9 and TRBJ1-4; possibly TRBD1 for D (5 bases). V was clipped by 3 bases and J by 8 bases, with 13 bases between them. The CDR3 loop spans 14 amino acids. Germline-derived CDR1 and CDR2 are SEHNR and FQNEAQ (reference sequence). CDR3 sequence: CASSFGTEAEKLFF. In DNA form, the CDR3 reads TGTGCCAGCAGCTTCGGGACCGAGGCAGAAAAACTGTTTTTT.

The chain recombines TRBV5-1 with TRBJ2-1; tentative D call: TRBD2 (5 bases). This CDR3 is built from 14 residues. Trimming took 4 bases from V and 6 from J, leaving 14 bases between them. Germline V CDR1 and CDR2: SGHRS, YFSETQ. CDR3 protein: CASSLDVSGNEQFF. Here the CDR3 DNA reads TGCGCCAGCAGCCTAGATGTCAGCGGCAATGAGCAGTTCTTC.

The V and J genes are TRBV14 and TRBJ2-1; 8 bases are a match to TRBD1. The germline CDR1 and CDR2 sequences are SGHDN and FVKESK. The CDR3 runs to 16 residues. The V segment lost 5 bases and the J segment 2 bases; nucleotides outside the gene matches: 8. DNA for the CDR3: TGTGCCAGCAGCTACGACAGGGGTCGAGCCTACAATGAGCAGTTCTTC. This sequence encodes CASSYDRGRAYNEQFF.

The chain uses TRBV11-2 and TRBJ2-5; 7 bases are shared with TRBD2. The J call could be wrong; TRBJ2-1 is a better fit for the DNA end. CDR3 length: 13 residues. Germline assignment: CDR1 SGHAT and CDR2 FQNNGV. Here the CDR3 DNA reads TGTGCCAGCAGCCGGGGACTACCAAATGAGCAGTTCTTC. Translating it yields CASSRGLPNEQFF.

The V and J genes are TRBV20-1 and TRBJ2-1; 11 nucleotides align to TRBD2. Germline values: CDR1 DFQATT, CDR2 SNEGSKA (reference sequence). The CDR3 is 13 residues long. V shed 5 bases and J 7 bases; nucleotides not matched to a gene: 4. CDR3 loop: CSAALAGVNEQFF. CDR3 nucleotide sequence: TGCAGTGCTGCACTAGCGGGAGTAAATGAGCAGTTCTTC.

This clonotype was picked up one time. This rearrangement joins TRBV4-3 to TRBJ2-6; D is perhaps TRBD2 (6 bases). Germline-derived CDR1 and CDR2 are LGHNA and YSLEER. The CDR3 is 19 residues long. V lost 0 bases to trimming and J lost 1 base, with 16 bases between them. The chain's CDR3 is CASSQDSGLSPSGANVLTF. The CDR3 DNA reads as TGCGCCAGCAGCCAAGATAGCGGACTCTCACCATCTGGGGCCAACGTCCTGACTTTC.

The gene calls are TRBV7-9 and TRBJ2-1, with unresolved D. V was trimmed by 5 bases and J by 7 bases, leaving 15 bases between them. This CDR3 has 14 amino acids. Germline loops: CDR1 SEHNR, CDR2 FQNEAQ (reference sequence). The CDR3 nucleotides read TGTGCCAGCAGCCAGGACGATATTGGAAATGAGCAGTTCTTC. Translation: CASSQDDIGNEQFF.

The rearrangement links TRBV29-1 to TRBJ2-5; 8 positions match TRBD1. TRBJ2-1 matches the DNA end more closely, so the J call is doubtful. This CDR3 has 14 amino acids. CDR1 SQVTM and CDR2 ANQGSEA come from the germline V gene. The CDR3 region is CSALGQAFYNEQFF. CDR3 DNA: TGCAGCGCTTTGGGACAGGCTTTCTACAATGAGCAGTTCTTC.

V usage is TRBV4-2 and J usage is TRBJ2-1, with 13 nucleotides matching TRBD2. Germline V gene sequence: CDR1 LGHNA, CDR2 YNFKEQ. The V segment lost 6 bases and the J segment 7 bases; nucleotides outside the gene matches: 6. This CDR3 has 15 residues. CDR3 in DNA: TGTGCCAGCAGTTCACTAGCGGGGGGGGATAATGAGCAGTTCTTC. It codes for CASSSLAGGDNEQFF.

The chain carries TRBV30 and TRBJ1-5, with D uncertain. Germline assignment: CDR1 GTSNPN and CDR2 SVGIG (reference sequence). V was cut by 0 bases and J by 3 bases, with 6 bases left in between. The CDR3 runs 13 residues. Written as DNA, the CDR3 is TGTGCCTGGAGTGTGAGCTACAATCAGCCCCAGCATTTT. It encodes CAWSVSYNQPQHF.

V and J are TRBV27 and TRBJ2-1; D ambiguous. Germline CDR1 is MNHEY and CDR2 is SMNVEV (reference sequence). The V end was cut by 1 base, the J end by 0 bases, with 13 bases between. The CDR3 length is 17 residues. CDR3 sequence: CASSLYSRQDSYNEQFF. The CDR3, as DNA: TGTGCCAGCAGTTTATATTCCAGGCAAGACTCCTACAATGAGCAGTTCTTC.

This clonotype showed up just a few times. The chain carries TRBV7-2 and TRBJ2-7; 8 bases line up with TRBD2. The CDR3 covers 13 residues. With 6 bases clipped from V and 6 bases from J, the junction kept 7 bases outside the gene matches. Germline-derived CDR1 and CDR2 are SGHTA and FQGNSA. CDR3 bases: TGTGCCAGCAGACTCGGGGGGGCACTCGAGCAGTACTTC. As protein: CASRLGGALEQYF.

This chain joins TRBV28 and TRBJ2-2; possibly TRBD1 or TRBD2 for D (5 bases each). This CDR3 has 15 residues. Looked up from germline, CDR1 is MDHEN and CDR2 is SYDVKM. Trimming removed 3 bases at V and 0 bases at J, with 8 bases between. The CDR3 DNA reads as TGTGCCAGCAGTTTTGGGGGAACGAACACCGGGGAGCTGTTTTTT. Its translation is CASSFGGTNTGELFF. The whole variable domain, filled in from reference TRBV28 and TRBJ2-2, reads DVKVTQSSRYLVKRTGEKVFLECVQDMDHENMFWYRQDPGLGLRLIYFSYDVKMKEKGDIPEGYSVSREKKERFSLILESASTNQTSMYLCASSFGGTNTGELFFGEGSRLTVL.

This clonotype was observed many times. In DNA form, the CDR3 reads TGTGCCAGCAGCTTGGGAGGGGGAAGAGAGACCCAGTACTTC. Its protein product is CASSLGGGRETQYF. This sequence joins TRBV7-9 and TRBJ2-5; a weak D match, TRBD2 (7 bases). V shed 3 bases and J shed 4 bases, with 12 bases lying between them. CDR1 and CDR2 (germline): SEHNR, FQNEAQ (reference sequence). The CDR3 runs 14 residues.

The chain joins TRBV27 to TRBJ2-7; D might be TRBD2 (5 bases). The CDR3 runs 17 residues. Trimming took 0 bases from V and 2 from J, leaving 17 bases between them. Germline values: CDR1 MNHEY, CDR2 SMNVEV (reference sequence). The CDR3 nucleotides are TGTGCCAGCAGTTTATCACACTCTACCGGGGTACCCTACGAGCAGTACTTC. The encoded protein is CASSLSHSTGVPYEQYF.

This clonotype showed up just a few times. CDR3 coding DNA: TGCAGTGGTGTTATAAGCGGGGGGCAAGAGACCCAGTACTTC. This codes for CSGVISGGQETQYF. The chain has TRBV20-1 and TRBJ2-5, with 9 positions matching TRBD2. The junction had 8 bases not matched to a gene; V was cut back by 7 bases and J by 2 bases. This CDR3 has 14 residues. The germline CDR1 and CDR2 sequences are DFQATT and SNEGSKA (reference sequence).

The chain links TRBV6-5 to TRBJ2-7, with TRBD1 identical over 9 bases. This CDR3 comprises 16 residues. The V segment lost 7 bases and the J segment 5 bases; nucleotides outside the gene matches: 15. The germline gives CDR1 MNHEY, CDR2 SVGAGI. CDR3 region: CASTVYSGQGSHEQYF. CDR3 DNA: TGTGCCAGCACCGTCTACTCGGGACAGGGCTCTCACGAGCAGTACTTC.

The rearrangement uses TRBV2 and TRBJ2-5; weak D call: TRBD1 (5 bases). TRBJ2-7 matches the DNA end more closely, so the J call is doubtful. The CDR3 runs to 14 residues. Per germline, CDR1 SNHLY and CDR2 FYNNEI. The CDR3 DNA reads as TGTGCCAGCAGTGAAGCGCTTTCAGGGTTCGAGCAGTACTTC. Its protein is CASSEALSGFEQYF.

The chain combines TRBV6-2 or TRBV6-3 with TRBJ2-7; possible D gene TRBD2, 5 bases. Germline V gives CDR1 MNHEY, CDR2 SVGEGT. The CDR3 spans 14 residues. V dropped 2 bases and J dropped 6 bases, with 14 bases sitting between them. The CDR3 loop reads CASSYGAVVGEQYF. CDR3 DNA sequence: TGTGCCAGCAGTTACGGAGCGGTGGTGGGCGAGCAGTACTTC.

This clonotype was picked up a small number of times. This chain links TRBV12-3 or TRBV12-4 with TRBJ2-5; D unclear. Trimming cost V 7 bases and J 3 bases, with 18 bases left between them. The CDR3 loop spans 15 amino acids. The CDR3 here is CASTGGLNREETQYF. In DNA form, the CDR3 reads TGTGCCAGCACCGGCGGTTTGAATAGGGAAGAGACCCAGTACTTC.

This rearrangement joins TRBV27 to TRBJ2-3; D unresolved. V gave up 0 bases and J gave up 2 bases, with 9 bases separating them. Germline V lookup: CDR1 MNHEY, CDR2 SMNVEV (reference sequence). This CDR3 contains 15 residues. CDR3 sequence: CASSLSSPPTDTQYF. In nucleotides, the CDR3 is TGTGCCAGCAGTTTATCGTCCCCACCCACAGATACGCAGTATTTT.

This clonotype was observed a handful of times. This sequence joins TRBV3-1 and TRBJ2-3, with 8 bases aligning to TRBD2. The V gene's germline CDR1 is LGHDT and CDR2 YNNKEL (reference sequence). The trim removed 4 bases at V and 8 bases at J, leaving 11 bases unmatched. The CDR3 covers 15 residues. The CDR3 region is CASSPSEVAGPTQYF. DNA for the CDR3: TGTGCCAGCAGCCCATCCGAGGTAGCGGGGCCTACGCAGTATTTT.

This clonotype showed up just a few times. J is TRBJ1-4 and V is TRBV7-4; 7 bases are a match to TRBD1. The V gene end was trimmed by 5 bases and the J gene end by 8 bases; junction bases not matched to a gene: 11. CDR3 size: 15 residues. CDR1 is SGHVT, CDR2 SQSDAQ, per germline. The CDR3: CASSNQQGSPEKLFF. The CDR3 coding sequence is TGTGCCAGCAGCAACCAACAGGGGAGTCCCGAAAAACTGTTTTTT.

The genes are TRBV14 and TRBJ1-6, with unresolved D. The CDR3 is made up of 14 amino acids. V lost 5 bases and J lost 4, with 9 bases in between. The germline V gene encodes CDR1 SGHDN and CDR2 FVKESK. CDR3 DNA sequence: TGTGCCAGCAGCGTCCGCGGTTATAATTCACCCCTCCACTTT. Protein sequence: CASSVRGYNSPLHF.